A selection of T cell receptor beta chains follows, all from one sample in a study of technical replicates of blood from several donors. The assay was immunoSEQ multiplex PCR, and TCRdb's table has in-frame clones only and misses some. The table lists about 82,000 clones, about 94% of them singletons, with about 0.39% in the top ten. Sequenced sample: T cells isolated from PBMCs. These receptors came from a human donor in good health. The CDR3 runs from the conserved cysteine through the conserved F or W. D genes are given only for firm matches. Not every row has a clone size; where given, it reads once, few, many or a size class.

TRBV4-1	TRBJ1-2	once	TRBD1	CASSQELERQGPNYGYTF	TGCGCCAGCAGCCAAGAATTGGAACGACAGGGCCCGAACTATGGCTACACCTTC
TRBV4-1	TRBJ2-5	.	TRBD2	CASSTLAVEQETQYF	TGCGCCAGCAGCACACTAGCGGTAGAACAAGAGACCCAGTACTTC
TRBV5-1	TRBJ2-1	.	TRBD1	CASSPSGGTGSYNEQFF	TGCGCCAGCAGCCCCAGTGGCGGGACAGGTTCCTACAATGAGCAGTTCTTC
TRBV27	TRBJ1-5	.	.	CASSFNRPTGVQPQHF	TGTGCCAGCAGTTTTAACCGCCCAACGGGGGTTCAGCCCCAGCATTTT
TRBV6-1	TRBJ1-3	.	.	CASTLEESGNTIYF	TGTGCCTCCACACTTGAGGAGTCTGGAAACACCATATATTTT
TRBV21-1	TRBJ2-7	.	.	CASRYRTGYEQYF	TGTGCCAGCAGGTACCGGACAGGCTACGAGCAGTACTTC
TRBV27	TRBJ2-5	.	.	CATSGGGETQYF	TGTGCCACCAGTGGGGGAGGAGAGACCCAGTACTTC
TRBV2	TRBJ2-2	.	.	CASSESAGRTGELFF	TGTGCCAGCAGTGAATCGGCAGGTCGGACCGGGGAGCTGTTTTTT
TRBV27	TRBJ1-2	.	.	CASSLERGFGYTF	TGTGCCAGCAGTTTGGAAAGGGGCTTCGGCTACACCTTC
TRBV2	TRBJ1-5	once	.	CASKYMAVDNQPQHF	TGTGCCAGCAAATATATGGCGGTAGACAATCAGCCCCAGCATTTT
TRBV5-6	TRBJ2-1	.	.	CASSLAGDRSYNEQFF	TGTGCCAGCAGCTTGGCGGGAGACAGATCCTACAATGAGCAGTTCTTC
TRBV27	TRBJ1-5	.	.	CASSLSRGNQPQHF	TGTGCCAGCAGTTTATCCCGGGGCAATCAGCCCCAGCATTTT